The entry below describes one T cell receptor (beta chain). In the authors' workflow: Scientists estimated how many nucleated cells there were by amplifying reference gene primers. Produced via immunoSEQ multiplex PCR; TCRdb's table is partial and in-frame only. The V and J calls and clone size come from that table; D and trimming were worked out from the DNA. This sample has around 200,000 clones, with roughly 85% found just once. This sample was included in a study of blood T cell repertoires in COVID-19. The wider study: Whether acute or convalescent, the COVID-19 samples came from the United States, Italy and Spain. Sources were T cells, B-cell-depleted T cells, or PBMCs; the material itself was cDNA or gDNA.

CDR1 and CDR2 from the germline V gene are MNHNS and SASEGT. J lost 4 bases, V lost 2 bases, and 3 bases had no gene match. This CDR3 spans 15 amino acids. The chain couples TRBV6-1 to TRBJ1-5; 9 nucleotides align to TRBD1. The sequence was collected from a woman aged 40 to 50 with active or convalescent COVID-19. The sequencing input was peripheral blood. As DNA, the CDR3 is TGTGCCAGCAGTGAAACGGGACAGGGAAATCAGCCCCAGCATTTT. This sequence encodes CASSETGQGNQPQHF.